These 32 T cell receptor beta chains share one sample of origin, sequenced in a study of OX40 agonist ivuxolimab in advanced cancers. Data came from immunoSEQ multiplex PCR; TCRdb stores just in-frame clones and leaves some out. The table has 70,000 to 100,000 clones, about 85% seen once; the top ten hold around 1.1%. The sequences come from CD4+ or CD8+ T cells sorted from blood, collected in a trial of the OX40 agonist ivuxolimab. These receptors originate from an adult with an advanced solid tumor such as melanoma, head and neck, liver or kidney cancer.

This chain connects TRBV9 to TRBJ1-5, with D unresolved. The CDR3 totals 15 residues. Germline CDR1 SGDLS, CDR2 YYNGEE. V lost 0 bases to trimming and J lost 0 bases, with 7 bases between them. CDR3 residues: CASSVGQDSNQPQHF. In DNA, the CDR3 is TGTGCCAGCAGCGTAGGTCAGGATAGCAATCAGCCCCAGCATTTT.

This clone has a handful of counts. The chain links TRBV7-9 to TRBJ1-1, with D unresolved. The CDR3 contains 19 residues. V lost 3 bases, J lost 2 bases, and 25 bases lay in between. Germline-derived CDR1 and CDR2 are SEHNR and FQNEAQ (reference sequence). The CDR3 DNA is TGTGCCAGCAGCTTCCTCGGGTATGACAAGTCCTTGTCAAACACTGAAGCTTTCTTT. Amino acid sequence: CASSFLGYDKSLSNTEAFF.

The CDR3 DNA sequence: TGTGCCAGCAGCTTAGGAGGGGGGGGAGGATCAGATACGCAGTATTTT. Translating gives CASSLGGGGGSDTQYF. This chain links TRBV11-3 with TRBJ2-3, with D possibly TRBD2 on 7 matching bases. V was clipped by 1 base and J by 4 bases, with 15 bases between them. Germline V gene data show CDR1 as SGHNT and CDR2 as YENEEA. This CDR3 has 16 amino acids.

Here the CDR3 DNA reads TGCGCCAGCAGCTCCGGAACAGGGGTAGGTAATGGACCCCTCCACTTT. This translates into CASSSGTGVGNGPLHF. This rearrangement joins TRBV5-1 to TRBJ1-6; 7 bases are a match to TRBD1. CDR1 is SGHRS and CDR2 is YFSETQ in the germline V gene. The CDR3 contains 16 residues. V was clipped by 3 bases and J by 12 bases; unmatched bases: 15.

In DNA form, the CDR3 reads TGTGCCAGCAGTTTTGTGAGAGGGATAGGTTCACCCCTCCACTTT. As protein: CASSFVRGIGSPLHF. The chain links TRBV28 to TRBJ1-6; D ambiguous. CDR1 and CDR2 (germline): MDHEN, SYDVKM. The V end lost 3 bases, the J end lost 9 bases, and 15 bases lay between the germline ends. This CDR3 contains 15 residues.

This CDR3 reads CASSLEANEKLFF. CDR3 in DNA: TGTGCCAGCAGCTTAGAGGCAAATGAAAAACTGTTTTTT. The rearrangement links TRBV11-2 to TRBJ1-4, with D hard to call. The CDR3 totals 13 residues. The germline V gene has CDR1 SGHAT and CDR2 FQNNGV. V was clipped by 0 bases and J by 5 bases, with 4 bases between them.

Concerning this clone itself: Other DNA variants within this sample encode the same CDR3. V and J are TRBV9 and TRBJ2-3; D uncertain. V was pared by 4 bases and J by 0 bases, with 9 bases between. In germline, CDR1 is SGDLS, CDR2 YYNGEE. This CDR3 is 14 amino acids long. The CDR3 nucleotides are TGTGCCAGCAGCCGGAGATCTAGCACAGATACGCAGTATTTT. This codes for CASSRRSSTDTQYF.

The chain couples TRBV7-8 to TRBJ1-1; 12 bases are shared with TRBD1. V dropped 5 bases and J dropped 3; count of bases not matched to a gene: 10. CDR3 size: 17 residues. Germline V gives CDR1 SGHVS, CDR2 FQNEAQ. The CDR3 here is CASSVPGQGAPDTEAFF. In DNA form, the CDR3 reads TGTGCCAGCAGCGTACCGGGACAGGGGGCGCCGGACACTGAAGCTTTCTTT.

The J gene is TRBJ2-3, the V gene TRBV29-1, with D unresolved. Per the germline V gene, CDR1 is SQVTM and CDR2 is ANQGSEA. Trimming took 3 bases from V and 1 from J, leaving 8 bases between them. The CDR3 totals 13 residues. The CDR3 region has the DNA TGCAGCGTTGAGGGTGTAGGCACAGATACGCAGTATTTT. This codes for CSVEGVGTDTQYF.

The CDR3 nucleotides read TGTGCCAGCAGTTCCAGGGGCTTCGATTCACCCCTCCACTTT. Its translation: CASSSRGFDSPLHF. The chain joins TRBV5-5 to TRBJ1-6; TRBD1 might be the D (6 bases). The CDR3 is 14 amino acids. Trimming took 5 bases from V and 8 from J, leaving 14 bases between them. Germline CDR1 reads SGHKS; CDR2 reads YYEKEE (reference sequence).

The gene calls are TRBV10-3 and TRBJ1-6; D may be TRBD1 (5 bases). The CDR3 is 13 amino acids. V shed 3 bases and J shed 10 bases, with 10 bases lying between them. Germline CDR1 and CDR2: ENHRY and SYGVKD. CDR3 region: CAISDQRGSPLHF. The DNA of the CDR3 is TGTGCCATCAGTGATCAGAGGGGATCACCCCTCCACTTT.

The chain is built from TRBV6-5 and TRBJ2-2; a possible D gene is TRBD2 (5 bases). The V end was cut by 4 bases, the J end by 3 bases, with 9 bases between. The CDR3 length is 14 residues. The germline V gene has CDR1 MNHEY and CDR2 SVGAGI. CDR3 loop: CASSFGIYTGELFF. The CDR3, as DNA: TGTGCCAGCAGTTTCGGGATTTACACCGGGGAGCTGTTTTTT.

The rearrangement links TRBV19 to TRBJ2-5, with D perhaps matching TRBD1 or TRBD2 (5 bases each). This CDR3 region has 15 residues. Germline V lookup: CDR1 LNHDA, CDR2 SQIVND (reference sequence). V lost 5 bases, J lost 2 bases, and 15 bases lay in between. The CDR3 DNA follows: TGTGCCAGTAGTCGCCCGGGGCAGGCGCAAGAGACCCAGTACTTC. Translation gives CASSRPGQAQETQYF.

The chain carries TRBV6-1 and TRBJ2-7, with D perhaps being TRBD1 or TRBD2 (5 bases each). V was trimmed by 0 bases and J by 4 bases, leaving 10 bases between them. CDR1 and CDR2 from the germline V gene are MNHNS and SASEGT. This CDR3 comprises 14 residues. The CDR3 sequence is CASSEAGRFYEQYF. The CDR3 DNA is TGTGCCAGCAGTGAAGCGGGACGGTTTTACGAGCAGTACTTC.

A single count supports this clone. The CDR3 bases are TGTGCCAGCAGCCCCGGGTCTCAAGAGACCCAGTACTTC. Protein product: CASSPGSQETQYF. The rearrangement links TRBV6-5 to TRBJ2-5; no reliable D call. V was clipped by 6 bases and J by 2 bases, with 10 bases between them. Germline assignment: CDR1 MNHEY and CDR2 SVGAGI. The length of the CDR3 is 13 residues.

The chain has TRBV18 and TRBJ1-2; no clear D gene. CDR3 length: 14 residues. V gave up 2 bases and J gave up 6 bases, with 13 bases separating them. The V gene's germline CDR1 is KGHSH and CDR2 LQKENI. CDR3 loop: CASSPGRSLHGYTF. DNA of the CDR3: TGTGCCAGCTCACCAGGCAGGTCGTTACATGGCTACACCTTC.

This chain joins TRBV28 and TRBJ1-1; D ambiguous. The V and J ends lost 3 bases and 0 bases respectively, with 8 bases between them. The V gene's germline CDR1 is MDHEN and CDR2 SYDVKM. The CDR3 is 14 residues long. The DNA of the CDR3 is TGTGCCAGCAGTTTTGGGCAGATGAACACTGAAGCTTTCTTT. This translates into CASSFGQMNTEAFF.

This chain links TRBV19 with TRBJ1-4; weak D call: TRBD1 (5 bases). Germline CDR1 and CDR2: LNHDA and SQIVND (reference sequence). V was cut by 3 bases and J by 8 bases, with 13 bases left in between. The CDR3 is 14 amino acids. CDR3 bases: TGTGCCAGTAGTATCAGCGGGGACCCCGAAAAACTGTTTTTT. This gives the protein CASSISGDPEKLFF.

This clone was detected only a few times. Written as DNA, the CDR3 is TGTGCCAGCAGCTTGAGATTTTTT. Protein: CASSLRFF. V usage is TRBV5-8 and J usage is TRBJ1-4, with D unresolved. Germline V lookup: CDR1 SGHTS, CDR2 YDEGEE. CDR3 size: 8 residues. The ends were cut back, 1 base at V and 17 bases at J, with 3 bases in the middle.

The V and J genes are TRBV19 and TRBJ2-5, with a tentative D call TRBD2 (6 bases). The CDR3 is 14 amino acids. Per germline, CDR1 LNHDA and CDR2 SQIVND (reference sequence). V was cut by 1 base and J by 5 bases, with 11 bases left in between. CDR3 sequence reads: CASSIVGGKETQYF. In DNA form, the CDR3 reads TGTGCCAGTAGTATAGTTGGAGGGAAGGAGACCCAGTACTTC.

The CDR3 bases are TGTGCCAGCAGCGCCACAGGGGACCCCTTTGAAGCTTTCTTT. Its protein is CASSATGDPFEAFF. The V gene is TRBV9, the J gene TRBJ1-1, with 7 positions matching TRBD1. Germline CDR1 and CDR2: SGDLS and YYNGEE. This CDR3 is built from 14 residues. Trimming removed 3 bases from V and 7 bases from J; junction bases left unmatched: 9.

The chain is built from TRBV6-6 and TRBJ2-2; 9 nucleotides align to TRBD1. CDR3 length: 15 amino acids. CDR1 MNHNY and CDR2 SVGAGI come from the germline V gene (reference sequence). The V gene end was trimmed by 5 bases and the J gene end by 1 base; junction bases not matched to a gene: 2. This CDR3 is CASSKGQGNTGELFF. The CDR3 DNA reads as TGTGCCAGCAGTAAGGGACAGGGGAACACCGGGGAGCTGTTTTTT.

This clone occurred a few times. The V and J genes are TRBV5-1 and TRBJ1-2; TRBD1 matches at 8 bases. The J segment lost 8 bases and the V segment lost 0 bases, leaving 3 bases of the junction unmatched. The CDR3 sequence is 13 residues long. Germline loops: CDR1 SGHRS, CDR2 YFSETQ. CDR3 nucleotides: TGCGCCAGCAGCTTGGGGACAGGGCAAGGCTACACCTTC. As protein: CASSLGTGQGYTF.

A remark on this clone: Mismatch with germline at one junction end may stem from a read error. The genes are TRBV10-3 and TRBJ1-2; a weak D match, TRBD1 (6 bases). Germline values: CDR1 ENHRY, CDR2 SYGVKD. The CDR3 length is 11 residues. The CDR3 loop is CAISEEDRLNF. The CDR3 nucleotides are TGTGCCATCAGTGAGGAAGACAGGCTCAACTTC.

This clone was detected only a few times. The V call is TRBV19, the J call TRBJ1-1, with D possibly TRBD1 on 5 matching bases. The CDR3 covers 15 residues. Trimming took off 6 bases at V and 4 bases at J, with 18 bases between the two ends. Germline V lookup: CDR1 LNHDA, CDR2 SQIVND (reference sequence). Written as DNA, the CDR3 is TGTGCCAGTAGCATATCCCTCGCGACAGTCACTGAAGCTTTCTTT. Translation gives CASSISLATVTEAFF.

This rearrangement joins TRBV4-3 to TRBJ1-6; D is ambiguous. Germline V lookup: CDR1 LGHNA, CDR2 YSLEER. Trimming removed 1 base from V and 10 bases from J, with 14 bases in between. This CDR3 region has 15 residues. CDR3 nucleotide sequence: TGCGCCAGCAGCCAAGCTGACACGGGTAGATCACCCCTCCACTTT. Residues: CASSQADTGRSPLHF.

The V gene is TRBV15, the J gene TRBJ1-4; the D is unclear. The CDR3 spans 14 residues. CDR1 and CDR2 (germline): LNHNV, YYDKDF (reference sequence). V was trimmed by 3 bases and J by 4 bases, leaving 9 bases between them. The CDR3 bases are TGTGCCACCAGCAGGCACGGCCTTAATGAAAAACTGTTTTTT. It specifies CATSRHGLNEKLFF.

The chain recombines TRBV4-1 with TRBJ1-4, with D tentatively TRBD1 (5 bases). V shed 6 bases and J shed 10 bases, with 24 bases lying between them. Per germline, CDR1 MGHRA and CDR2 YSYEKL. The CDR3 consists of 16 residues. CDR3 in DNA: TGCGCCAGCAGGCTAGCACGGGACTTCCGCTTTGGAAAACTGTTTTTT. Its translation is CASRLARDFRFGKLFF.

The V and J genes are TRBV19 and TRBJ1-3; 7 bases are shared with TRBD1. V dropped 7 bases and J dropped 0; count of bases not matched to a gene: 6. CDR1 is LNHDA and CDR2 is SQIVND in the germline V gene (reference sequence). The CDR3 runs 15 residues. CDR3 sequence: CASNPGQVSGNTIYF. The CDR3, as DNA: TGTGCCAGTAACCCCGGACAGGTCTCTGGAAACACCATATATTTT. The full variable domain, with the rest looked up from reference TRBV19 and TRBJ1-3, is DGGITQSPKYLFRKEGQNVTLSCEQNLNHDAMYWYRQDPGQGLRLIYYSQIVNDFQKGDIAEGYSVSREKKESFPLTVTSAQKNPTAFYLCASNPGQVSGNTIYFGEGSWLTVV.

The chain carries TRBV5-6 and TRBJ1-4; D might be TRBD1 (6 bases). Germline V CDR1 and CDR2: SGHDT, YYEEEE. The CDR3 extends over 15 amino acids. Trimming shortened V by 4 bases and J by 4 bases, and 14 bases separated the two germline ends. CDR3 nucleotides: TGTGCCAGCAGCCAAAAAGGGGGAAGTAATGAAAAACTGTTTTTT. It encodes CASSQKGGSNEKLFF. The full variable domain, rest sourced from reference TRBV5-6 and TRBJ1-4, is DAGVTQSPTHLIKTRGQQVTLRCSPKSGHDTVSWYQQALGQGPQFIFQYYEEEERQRGNFPDRFSGHQFPNYSSELNVNALLLGDSALYLCASSQKGGSNEKLFFGSGTQLSVL.

CDR3 bases: TGTGCCAGCAGTGAACAGGGTTGGGGGACCTCTAGCAATCAGCCCCAGCATTTT. Its protein product is CASSEQGWGTSSNQPQHF. The gene calls are TRBV2 and TRBJ1-5; D may be TRBD1 (5 bases). The CDR3 covers 18 residues. V was cut by 2 bases and J by 0 bases, with 17 bases left in between. CDR1 and CDR2 (germline): SNHLY, FYNNEI.

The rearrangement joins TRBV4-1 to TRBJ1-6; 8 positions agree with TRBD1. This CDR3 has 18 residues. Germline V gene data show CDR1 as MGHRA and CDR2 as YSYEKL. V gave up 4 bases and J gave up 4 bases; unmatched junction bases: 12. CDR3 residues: CASSPPGTGRAYNSPLHF. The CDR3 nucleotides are TGCGCCAGCAGCCCTCCCGGGACAGGACGGGCATATAATTCACCCCTCCACTTT.